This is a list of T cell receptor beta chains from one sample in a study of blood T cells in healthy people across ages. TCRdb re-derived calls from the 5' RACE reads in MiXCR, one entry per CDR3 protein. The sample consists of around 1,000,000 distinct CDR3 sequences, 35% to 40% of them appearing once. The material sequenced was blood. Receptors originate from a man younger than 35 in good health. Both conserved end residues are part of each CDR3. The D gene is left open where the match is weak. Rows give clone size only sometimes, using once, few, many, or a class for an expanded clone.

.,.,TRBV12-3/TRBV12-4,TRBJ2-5,TGTGCCAGCAGTCCCCGGGGGCGCCAAGAGACCCAGTACTTC,CASSPRGRQETQYF
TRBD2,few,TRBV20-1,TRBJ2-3,TGCAGTGCTAGAGTACTAGCGGGGGCGGATACGCAGTATTTT,CSARVLAGADTQYF
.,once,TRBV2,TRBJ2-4,TGTGCCAGCAGTGAATTCGGGGTCCCCCTAGCCAAAAACATTCAGTACTTC,CASSEFGVPLAKNIQYF
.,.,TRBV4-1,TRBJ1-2,TGCGCCAGCAGCCTCGCGGAGAATAACTATGGCTACACCTTC,CASSLAENNYGYTF
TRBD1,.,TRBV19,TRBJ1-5,TGTGCCAGTAGTGATGACAGGGGGGTCCCTCAGCCCCAGCATTTT,CASSDDRGVPQPQHF
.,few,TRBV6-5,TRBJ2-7,TGTGCCAGTAACCCCGGAGGGCTCGACAATGAGCAGTACTTC,CASNPGGLDNEQYF
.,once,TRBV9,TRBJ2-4,TGTGCCAGCAGCTTGGGACCGGATGAATACGAGCGGTACTTC,CASSLGPDEYERYF
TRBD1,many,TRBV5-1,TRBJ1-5,TGTGCCAGCAGTTTAACAGGGGGTAGCAATCAGCCCCAGCATTTT,CASSLTGGSNQPQHF
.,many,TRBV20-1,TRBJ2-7,TGCAGTGCTAATAGGGTTAACGAGCAGTACTTC,CSANRVNEQYF
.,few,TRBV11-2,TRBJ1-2,TGTGCCAGCAACCGGGGACAACCCACTAACTATGGCTACACCTTC,CASNRGQPTNYGYTF
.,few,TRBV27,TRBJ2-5,TGTGCCAGCAGTTTAGCTGGTAGAGACAATGAGCAGTACTTC,CASSLAGRDNEQYF
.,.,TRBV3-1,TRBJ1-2,TGTGCCAGCAGCCGCGTTAGGGGAGCGGACTATGGCTACACCTTC,CASSRVRGADYGYTF
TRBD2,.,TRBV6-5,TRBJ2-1,TGTGCCAGCAGCCGTAGCGGGGGGGCCCTCAATGAGCAGTTCTTC,CASSRSGGALNEQFF
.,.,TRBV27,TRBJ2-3,TGTGCCAGCAGCGTTACTAGGCTCACAGATACGCAGTATTTT,CASSVTRLTDTQYF
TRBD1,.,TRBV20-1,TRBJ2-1,TGCAGTGCCAACCCCGGGACAGGGGACAATGAGCAGTTCTTC,CSANPGTGDNEQFF
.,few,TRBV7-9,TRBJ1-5,TGTGCCAGCAGCGAAAACAATCAGCCCCAGCATTTT,CASSENNQPQHF
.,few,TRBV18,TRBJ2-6,TGTGCCAGCTCCCCTTGGACGGATCGCTACTCTGGGGCCAACGTCCTGACTTTC,CASSPWTDRYSGANVLTF
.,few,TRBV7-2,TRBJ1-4,TGTGCCAGCAGCCGGACGGTTGGGGATGAAAAACTGTTTTTT,CASSRTVGDEKLFF
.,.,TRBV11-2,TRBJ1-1,TGTGCCAGCAGACAAGGGGTTAAAGCTTTCTTT,CASRQGVKAFF
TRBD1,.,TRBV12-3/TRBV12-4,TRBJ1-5,TGTGCCAGCAGTTCCAGGGGGCGCCGGAATCAGCCCCAGCATTTT,CASSSRGRRNQPQHF
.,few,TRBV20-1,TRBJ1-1,TGCAGTGCTAGAGACAGGGGCTATACTGAAGCTTTCTTT,CSARDRGYTEAFF
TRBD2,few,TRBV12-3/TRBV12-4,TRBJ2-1,TGTGCCAGCAGTTCCACGGGGGGGACTAGCAATGAGCAGTTCTTC,CASSSTGGTSNEQFF
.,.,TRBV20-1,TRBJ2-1,TGCAGTGCCCCCGGGACGGGAGCCTACAATGAGCAGTTCTTC,CSAPGTGAYNEQFF
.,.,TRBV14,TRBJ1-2,TGTGCCAGCAGCCAAGCAACCGGGGGCCTCGATGGCTACACCTTC,CASSQATGGLDGYTF
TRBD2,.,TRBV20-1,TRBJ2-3,TGCAGTGCAGCGACTAGCGGGAGCACAGATACGCAGTATTTT,CSAATSGSTDTQYF
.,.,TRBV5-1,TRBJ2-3,TGCGCCAGCAGCCTAGCTCTAGGAGAGGATACGCAGTATTTT,CASSLALGEDTQYF
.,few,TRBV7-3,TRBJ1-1,TGTGCCAGCAGCCAGGGAGTGGGGAACACTGAAGCTTTCTTT,CASSQGVGNTEAFF
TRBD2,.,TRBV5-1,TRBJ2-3,TGCGCCAGCAGCTCGGATCTAGCGGGGGCCACAGATACACAGTATTTT,CASSSDLAGATDTQYF
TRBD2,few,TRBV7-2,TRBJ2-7,TGTGCCAGCAGCTTAGTACCTAGCGGGGTTGGATACGAGCAGTACTTC,CASSLVPSGVGYEQYF
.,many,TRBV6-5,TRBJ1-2,TGTGCCAGCAGGGACAGTAACTATGGCTACACCTTC,CASRDSNYGYTF
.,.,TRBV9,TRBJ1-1,TGTGCCAGCACCGATACCCCCTCTGAAGCTTTCTTT,CASTDTPSEAFF
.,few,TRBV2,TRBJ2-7,TGTGCCAGCGGTCGGGACACGACCTACGAGCAGTACTTC,CASGRDTTYEQYF